These 21 T cell receptor beta chains were all obtained from the same sample, sequenced in a study of blood T cell repertoires in COVID-19. The repertoire was sequenced with immunoSEQ multiplex PCR; TCRdb's copy has only in-frame clones and lacks some. Of 180,000 or so clones in the sample, approximately 85% were seen once. Input material: peripheral blood. These receptors were taken from a woman aged 55-75 years with acute or convalescent COVID-19.

V usage is TRBV19 and J usage is TRBJ1-6; the D gene is possibly TRBD1 (5 bases). Trimming pared 6 bases from V and 9 bases from J, leaving 21 bases between. The germline CDR1 and CDR2 sequences are LNHDA and SQIVND (reference sequence). The CDR3 is 16 amino acids. The CDR3 nucleotides are TGTGCCAGTAGGGCTGCCCTCAGGGAACAGACTTCACCCCTCCACTTT. Translation gives CASRAALREQTSPLHF.

This clone has just a few counts. The rearrangement links TRBV6-6 to TRBJ2-1, with 11 bases aligning to TRBD2. Germline V CDR1 and CDR2: MNHNY, SVGAGI (reference sequence). V was pared by 4 bases and J by 7 bases, with 6 bases of the junction left unmatched. CDR3 length equals 15 residues. This CDR3 reads CASSFPTSGNNEQFF. The CDR3, as DNA: TGTGCCAGCAGTTTCCCGACTAGCGGGAATAATGAGCAGTTCTTC.

The sample holds one count of this clone. This chain connects TRBV28 to TRBJ1-5; D gene uncertain. Between the trimmed V and J ends, which lost 2 bases and 11 bases, there was a span of 13 bases. The CDR3 covers 13 residues. The V gene's germline CDR1 is MDHEN and CDR2 SYDVKM. In DNA, the CDR3 is TGTGCCAGCAGTTTAGAGGGCCCCGGGGCCCAGCATTTT. This encodes CASSLEGPGAQHF.

This rearrangement joins TRBV19 to TRBJ1-2; possibly TRBD1 for D (5 bases). CDR3 size: 14 residues. Trimming took off 0 bases at V and 5 bases at J, with 10 bases between the two ends. Germline V gene sequence: CDR1 LNHDA, CDR2 SQIVND (reference sequence). The CDR3 protein is CASSIEGRYYGYTF. CDR3 DNA: TGTGCCAGTAGTATAGAGGGGCGATATTATGGCTACACCTTC.

The chain couples TRBV27 to TRBJ1-3; possibly TRBD1 for D (6 bases). Per the germline V gene, CDR1 is MNHEY and CDR2 is SMNVEV (reference sequence). CDR3 length equals 14 residues. Trimming cost V 2 bases and J 4 bases, with 9 bases left between them. The CDR3 protein is CASSLTGLGNTIYF. CDR3 bases: TGTGCCAGCAGTTTAACAGGGTTAGGAAACACCATATATTTT.

This clone was observed once. The V call is TRBV3-1 (or the pseudogene TRBV3-2), the J call TRBJ2-1, with 11 bases matching TRBD2. This CDR3 has 20 amino acids. CDR1 is LGHDT and CDR2 is YNNKEL in the germline V gene (reference sequence). V was clipped by 3 bases and J by 3 bases; unmatched bases: 16. The CDR3 DNA follows: TGTGCCAGCAGCCAGGGTGGGACTAGCGGATACCAAAGGGGCTACAATGAGCAGTTCTTC. This encodes CASSQGGTSGYQRGYNEQFF.

This clone was observed once. The chain employs TRBV14 and TRBJ1-2, with a weak D call TRBD1 (5 bases). This CDR3 is 15 amino acids long. V was clipped by 0 bases and J by 0 bases, with 8 bases between them. Germline V gene lookup returns CDR1 SGHDN and CDR2 FVKESK. CDR3 DNA sequence: TGTGCCAGCAGCCAAGAGGGGCAGGCTAACTATGGCTACACCTTC. This gives the protein CASSQEGQANYGYTF.

This clone was found once. This chain connects TRBV27 to TRBJ2-3; 9 positions agree with TRBD1. The CDR3 loop spans 16 amino acids. Unmatched junction bases numbered 7, after V lost 2 bases and J lost 4 bases. Germline V lookup: CDR1 MNHEY, CDR2 SMNVEV (reference sequence). CDR3 nucleotides: TGTGCCAGCAGTTTAATAGGTCACAGGGGGCCAGATACGCAGTATTTT. Residues: CASSLIGHRGPDTQYF.

The chain recombines TRBV2 with TRBJ2-7; the D gene is possibly TRBD2 (6 bases). This CDR3 has 14 amino acids. Between the trimmed V and J ends, which lost 8 bases and 1 base, there was a span of 15 bases. Germline V gene sequence: CDR1 SNHLY, CDR2 FYNNEI. The DNA for the CDR3 is TGTGCCAGCTGGTCATTGGGGGGTTCCTACGAGCAGTACTTC. Translating it yields CASWSLGGSYEQYF.

CDR3 in amino acids: CASTSARGPGELFF. For the CDR3, the DNA is TGCGCCAGCACCTCAGCCAGGGGGCCCGGGGAGCTGTTTTTT. The genes are TRBV5-1 and TRBJ2-2; 8 positions match TRBD1. CDR3 length: 14 residues. V dropped 6 bases and J dropped 6; count of bases not matched to a gene: 7. Germline-derived CDR1 and CDR2 are SGHRS and YFSETQ.

This sequence joins TRBV28 and TRBJ2-7; D unresolved. Germline loops: CDR1 MDHEN, CDR2 SYDVKM. The CDR3 totals 11 residues. With 3 bases removed from V and 7 bases from J, the gap between germline ends came to 7 bases. The CDR3 loop reads CASSFNREQYF. The CDR3 DNA is TGTGCCAGCAGTTTCAACCGGGAGCAGTACTTC.

The chain links TRBV3-1 (or the pseudogene TRBV3-2) to TRBJ2-5, with TRBD1 identical over 10 bases. Per germline, CDR1 LGHDT and CDR2 YNNKEL (reference sequence). Trimming cost V 1 base and J 4 bases; bases outside gene matches: 12. CDR3 length: 18 residues. CDR3 region: CASSQVRGRGQGTETQYF. CDR3 DNA: TGTGCCAGCAGCCAAGTTCGAGGTAGGGGACAGGGGACAGAGACCCAGTACTTC.

As regards this clone: Distinct nucleotide sequences in the sample also encode this CDR3. The J gene is TRBJ1-2, the V gene TRBV5-1, with TRBD1 matching 7 bases. This CDR3 has 13 residues. Germline trimming cut 6 bases from V and 2 bases from J; bases unmatched to any gene: 4. Germline-derived CDR1 and CDR2 are SGHRS and YFSETQ. The CDR3 here is CASNGGQNYGYTF. The CDR3 coding sequence is TGCGCCAGCAACGGGGGACAGAACTATGGCTACACCTTC.

CDR3 sequence: CSSGTGTQETQYF. The CDR3 DNA follows: TGCAGCTCAGGGACAGGGACCCAAGAGACCCAGTACTTC. The chain combines TRBV29-1 with TRBJ2-5; 9 bases match TRBD1. The V and J ends lost 8 bases and 1 base, in that order; junction bases with no gene match: 5. Germline CDR1 is SQVTM and CDR2 is ANQGSEA. The CDR3 length is 13 residues.

In this sample, this clone turned up a few times. The rearrangement joins TRBV28 to TRBJ1-4; 11 bases are shared with TRBD1. CDR3 length: 17 residues. The germline gives CDR1 MDHEN, CDR2 SYDVKM. V dropped 4 bases and J dropped 1; count of bases not matched to a gene: 5. The CDR3 region has the DNA TGTGCCAGCAGTTCCGGACAGGGGGCAGGAACTAATGAAAAACTGTTTTTT. Protein sequence: CASSSGQGAGTNEKLFF.

The J gene is TRBJ1-1, the V gene TRBV5-1; 7 bases fit TRBD1. Germline trimming cut 9 bases from V and 1 base from J; bases unmatched to any gene: 12. The CDR3 is made up of 15 amino acids. Germline V lookup: CDR1 SGHRS, CDR2 YFSETQ. The CDR3 loop is CATSPGQRSNTEAFF. The DNA for the CDR3 is TGCGCCACCTCTCCGGGACAGCGATCGAACACTGAAGCTTTCTTT.

This clone has more than one count but fewer than ten. V is TRBV24-1 and J is TRBJ2-7; TRBD1 aligns across 7 bases. The V gene's germline CDR1 is KGHDR and CDR2 SFDVKD. The CDR3 totals 16 residues. V lost 4 bases, J lost 0 bases, and 8 bases stayed unmatched. CDR3 sequence: CATSDPDRTSSYEQYF. DNA of the CDR3: TGTGCCACCAGTGACCCGGACAGGACGAGCTCCTACGAGCAGTACTTC.

This chain uses TRBV5-1 with TRBJ2-1; 7 positions agree with TRBD2. The CDR3 runs to 15 residues. Germline CDR1 SGHRS, CDR2 YFSETQ. J gave up 1 base and V 2 bases, and 3 bases lay outside the gene matches. The CDR3: CASSLAGSSYNEQFF. The CDR3 DNA follows: TGCGCCAGCAGCTTAGCGGGATCGTCCTACAATGAGCAGTTCTTC.

The chain links TRBV2 to TRBJ2-6; the D gene is possibly TRBD2 (5 bases). The germline CDR1 and CDR2 sequences are SNHLY and FYNNEI. V gave up 5 bases and J gave up 4 bases, with 6 bases separating them. The CDR3 loop spans 13 amino acids. CDR3 nucleotides: TGTGCCAGCAGTCCGGGAGGGGCCAACGTCCTGACTTTC. Translated, it gives CASSPGGANVLTF.

To note about this clone: Because the CDR3's place on the DNA is in doubt, the DNA is left out and the CDR3 is given as listed by TCRdb. This rearrangement joins TRBV28 to TRBJ1-2; whether TRBD1, the table's D call, matches the DNA was not checked. Germline assignment: CDR1 MDHEN and CDR2 SYDVKM. The length of the CDR3 is 13 amino acids, counting both ends. The CDR3 reads CASSFGTGIVHTF.

This sequence joins TRBV27 and TRBJ1-2, with 9 bases identical to TRBD1. Germline lookup yields CDR1 MNHEY and CDR2 SMNVEV (reference sequence). The V gene end was trimmed by 5 bases and the J gene end by 8 bases; junction bases not matched to a gene: 12. The CDR3 is 15 amino acids. The CDR3, as DNA: TGTGCCAGCAGTACTTTCCACAGGGGGCGTAGAGGCTACACCTTC. It is translated as CASSTFHRGRRGYTF.